The text below deals with one T cell receptor (beta chain). What it binds is not known. Sequencing used cDNA as its template, made by extracting RNA and reverse transcribing it. Profiling relied on immunoSEQ multiplex PCR, and the TCRdb table lists in-frame clones only, not all of them. Of over 250,000 clones listed, 60% are singletons. Specified treatment: oral pan-JAK inhibitor, 5-10 mg twice daily. The sample originates from a study of CD8+ T cells in alopecia areata. Study overall: Tofacitinib therapy lasting 6 to 18 months was followed by 6 months off drug.

Study findings and constraints: Expanded CD8+ clones among the top 100, and scalp clonality, were significantly decreased by tofacitinib.

The receptor's source is a human donor with alopecia areata. The material sequenced was CD4+ T cells sorted from blood, taken between weeks 51 and 54, from a patient treated with tofacitinib.

The CDR3 spells CAWSRTGIHEQYF. The DNA of the CDR3 is TGTGCCTGGAGTCGCACGGGTATACACGAGCAGTACTTC. V usage is TRBV30 and J usage is TRBJ2-7, with D hard to call. The germline V gene encodes CDR1 GTSNPN and CDR2 SVGIG (reference sequence). Trimming left V 2 bases short and J 5 bases short, with 13 bases between. The length of the CDR3 is 13 residues.